This T cell receptor (beta chain) came from a study of blood T cells in healthy people across ages. General study points: Observed TCR beta diversity per million T cells went down as age went up. This fall followed a roughly linear course with age.

This clonotype has only a few counts. The antigen is unknown. Combining a sample-barcoded 5' primer with a J-beta primer mix, a second PCR ran for about 7 to 11 cycles. Every cDNA molecule bore a tag from a template-switch adaptor containing 12 random nucleotides. One entry per CDR3 protein, called by TCRdb with MiXCR from the 5' RACE reads. The sample records about 800,000 distinct CDR3 sequences, around 25% being singletons. The CDR3 is made up of 16 amino acids. V lost 1 base and J lost 8; bases outside the gene matches: 8. Germline values: CDR1 SGHTA, CDR2 FQGNSA. This same sample was also taken into another study, of T cells of mothers and their children.

The material sequenced was blood. The receptor's source is a boy younger than 18 in good health. The chain carries TRBV7-2 and TRBJ1-4, with 9 bases lining up with TRBD1. In DNA form, the CDR3 reads TGTGCCAGCAGCTTAGTGGGGACAGGGTGGAAAGAAAAACTGTTTTTT. It is translated as CASSLVGTGWKEKLFF.